The 32 T cell receptor beta chains presented below share a single source sample, sequenced in a study of T cell responses to AZD1222 COVID-19 vaccine (dated by TCRdb to the early 2020s). Taken with the paper, the label for time point translates to: baseline before first vaccination. Libraries were prepared through the immunoSEQ multiplex PCR assay. TCRdb took over this immuneACCESS table, retaining in-frame rearrangements with V and J assigned. Such tables are incomplete; in checked studies, under half of the missing clones stem from an unresolved V gene, and the remainder is unexplained. This sample lists some 130,000 clones; over 75% were detected once. About a fifth of the sample is in the top ten clones. The sample was peripheral blood, taken on day 0 of AZD1222 vaccination. These receptors were obtained from an adult in good health.

The rearrangement joins TRBV6-5 to TRBJ2-7; D ambiguous. The CDR3 sequence is 12 residues long. Trimming shortened V by 5 bases and J by 4 bases, and 9 bases separated the two germline ends. The V gene's germline CDR1 is MNHEY and CDR2 SVGAGI. The CDR3: CASSRTEYEQYF. The CDR3 DNA reads TGTGCCAGCAGTCGGACCGAATACGAGCAGTACTTC.

This clone was detected a few times. The chain links TRBV27 to TRBJ2-5; TRBD1 might be the D (6 bases). The CDR3 runs 18 residues. CDR1 is MNHEY and CDR2 is SMNVEV in the germline V gene (reference sequence). V dropped 0 bases and J dropped 3 bases, with 20 bases sitting between them. CDR3 sequence reads: CASSLSPAHGQSKETQYF. CDR3 coding DNA: TGTGCCAGCAGTTTATCACCAGCTCATGGACAGAGCAAAGAGACCCAGTACTTC.

The V gene is TRBV7-8, the J gene TRBJ2-2, with TRBD1 identical over 9 bases. The CDR3 consists of 15 residues. The V gene's germline CDR1 is SGHVS and CDR2 FQNEAQ. Trimming took 5 bases from V and 1 from J; bases not matched to a gene: 2. CDR3: CASSPGQGNTGELFF. The CDR3 nucleotides are TGTGCCAGCAGCCCGGGACAGGGGAACACCGGGGAGCTGTTTTTT.

The chain couples TRBV7-2 to TRBJ2-5, with 11 positions matching TRBD2. The CDR3 consists of 20 residues. Germline CDR1 reads SGHTA; CDR2 reads FQGNSA. Losses at the gene ends were 0 bases for V and 1 base for J; bases not matched to a gene: 13. CDR3 nucleotide sequence: TGTGCCAGCAGCTTAGCGCTGGCGGGACTAGCGGTAGAGGTCCAAGAGACCCAGTACTTC. Its protein is CASSLALAGLAVEVQETQYF.

This chain uses TRBV29-1 with TRBJ1-4; D perhaps matches TRBD1 (5 bases). Between the trimmed V and J ends, which lost 3 bases and 8 bases, there was a span of 10 bases. The CDR3 covers 12 residues. The germline V gene has CDR1 SQVTM and CDR2 ANQGSEA. DNA of the CDR3: TGCAGCGTTGAGGCGGGGGAGGAAAAACTGTTTTTT. Protein: CSVEAGEEKLFF. The full variable domain, with the rest looked up from reference TRBV29-1 and TRBJ1-4, is SAVISQKPSRDICQRGTSLTIQCQVDSQVTMMFWYRQQPGQSLTLIATANQGSEATYESGFVIDKFPISRPNLTFSTLTVSNMSPEDSSIYLCSVEAGEEKLFFGSGTQLSVL.

The chain employs TRBV5-6 and TRBJ1-2; no definite D call. Trimming removed 3 bases at V and 7 bases at J, with 10 bases between. This CDR3 region has 12 residues. Per germline, CDR1 SGHDT and CDR2 YYEEEE. The CDR3 DNA is TGTGCCAGCAGCTCAGACATCTTTGGCTACACCTTC. Translated: CASSSDIFGYTF.

The CDR3 here is CASSQGGQISYNSPLHF. The CDR3 region has the DNA TGTGCCAGCAGCCAAGGGGGACAGATTTCCTATAATTCACCCCTCCACTTT. The rearrangement joins TRBV3-1 (or the pseudogene TRBV3-2) to TRBJ1-6, with TRBD1 identical over 7 bases. CDR1 is LGHDT, CDR2 YNNKEL, per germline (reference sequence). Unmatched junction bases numbered 4, after V lost 1 base and J lost 1 base. CDR3 length equals 17 residues.

This chain connects TRBV4-1 to TRBJ1-4; D call uncertain. CDR1 MGHRA and CDR2 YSYEKL come from the germline V gene. V was shortened by 0 bases and J by 3 bases, with 11 bases between the two germline ends. The CDR3 extends over 16 amino acids. The CDR3 coding sequence is TGCGCCAGCAGCCAAGATACATCATGGGCTAATGAAAAACTGTTTTTT. It encodes CASSQDTSWANEKLFF.

The rearrangement links TRBV21-1 to TRBJ1-2; TRBD1 reflects the table's D call only, with no check against the DNA. TRBV21-1 is marked as a pseudogene. The CDR3 is 12 residues long. The CDR3 DNA reads as TGTGCCAGCCCACGGGGACAGGGGGCCTACACCTTC. Residues: CASPRGQGAYTF.

The J gene is TRBJ1-4, the V gene TRBV9; D unclear. Germline CDR1 reads SGDLS; CDR2 reads YYNGEE. The CDR3 has 14 amino acids. The V end was cut by 0 bases, the J end by 6 bases, with 9 bases between. CDR3 region: CASSVANGDEKLFF. CDR3 DNA: TGTGCCAGCAGCGTAGCGAACGGAGATGAAAAACTGTTTTTT.

This clone appeared once. The chain uses TRBV27 and TRBJ1-2; no firm D call. The CDR3 is 13 residues long. Trimming took off 3 bases at V and 3 bases at J, with 8 bases between the two ends. CDR1 is MNHEY and CDR2 is SMNVEV in the germline V gene (reference sequence). DNA of the CDR3: TGTGCCAGCAGTTTTGGGAGGGACTATGGCTACACCTTC. It yields the protein CASSFGRDYGYTF.

The chain uses TRBV7-9 and TRBJ1-1; 7 positions agree with TRBD1. The trim removed 6 bases at V and 1 base at J, leaving 5 bases unmatched. The CDR3 consists of 14 residues. Germline CDR1 reads SEHNR; CDR2 reads FQNEAQ (reference sequence). CDR3: CASRAHRGNTEAFF. DNA of the CDR3: TGTGCCAGCAGGGCTCACAGGGGGAACACTGAAGCTTTCTTT.

The chain links TRBV5-1 to TRBJ2-7; 7 bases align to TRBD1. The CDR3 extends over 15 amino acids. The ends lost 4 bases at V and 0 bases at J; junction bases unmatched: 7. CDR1 is SGHRS and CDR2 is YFSETQ in the germline V gene. This CDR3 is CASSIEDRVSYEQYF. The CDR3 coding sequence is TGCGCCAGCAGCATAGAAGACAGGGTCTCCTACGAGCAGTACTTC.

The rearrangement joins TRBV5-1 to TRBJ2-7; 8 positions match TRBD1. Per germline, CDR1 SGHRS and CDR2 YFSETQ. The CDR3 consists of 15 residues. Unmatched junction bases numbered 6, after V lost 0 bases and J lost 4 bases. In DNA form, the CDR3 reads TGCGCCAGCAGCTTGGGGGGACAGGTTCTTTACGAGCAGTACTTC. Translating gives CASSLGGQVLYEQYF.

The rearrangement links TRBV4-3 to TRBJ1-2; D call uncertain. V was shortened by 0 bases and J by 3 bases, with 5 bases between the two germline ends. The CDR3 has 13 residues. CDR1 LGHNA and CDR2 YSLEER come from the germline V gene. Here the CDR3 reads CASSQEAHYGYTF. The CDR3 DNA is TGCGCCAGCAGCCAAGAAGCCCACTATGGCTACACCTTC.

The chain uses TRBV27 and TRBJ2-1; a weak D match, TRBD1 (6 bases). The V gene's germline CDR1 is MNHEY and CDR2 SMNVEV (reference sequence). The CDR3 is 14 residues long. V was shortened by 8 bases and J by 5 bases, with 16 bases between the two germline ends. CDR3: CASFGDTQNNEQFF. For the CDR3, the DNA is TGTGCCAGCTTCGGGGACACCCAAAACAATGAGCAGTTCTTC.

As concerns this clone: The same CDR3 also results from other DNA sequences found in this sample. The chain links TRBV6-6 to TRBJ2-7; 8 bases agree with TRBD1. V lost 6 bases and J lost 1; bases outside the gene matches: 8. CDR3 length: 15 residues. Germline values: CDR1 MNHNY, CDR2 SVGAGI (reference sequence). The CDR3 loop is CASSPGTGFSYEQYF. In DNA form, the CDR3 reads TGTGCCAGCAGCCCCGGGACAGGTTTTTCCTACGAGCAGTACTTC.

The chain has TRBV11-1 and TRBJ2-7; D not certain. Trimming took off 5 bases at V and 2 bases at J, with 13 bases between the two ends. In germline, CDR1 is SGHAT, CDR2 FQDESV (reference sequence). This CDR3 is 14 amino acids long. The CDR3 bases are TGTGCCAGCAGCCTACTACCGCAACCCTACGAGCAGTACTTC. Residues: CASSLLPQPYEQYF. Full variable domain (missing parts from reference TRBV11-1 and TRBJ2-7): EAEVAQSPRYKITEKSQAVAFWCDPISGHATLYWYRQILGQGPELLVQFQDESVVDDSQLPKDRFSAERLKGVDSTLKIQPAELGDSAMYLCASSLLPQPYEQYFGPGTRLTVT.

This chain joins TRBV6-6 and TRBJ1-4; D remains unclear. From germline, CDR1 is MNHNY and CDR2 SVGAGI (reference sequence). This CDR3 is 12 amino acids long. The V gene lost 3 bases and the J gene lost 7 bases, with 6 bases spanning the gap. The CDR3 here is CASSYGSEKLFF. The CDR3 bases are TGTGCCAGCAGTTATGGTTCTGAAAAACTGTTTTTT.

The J gene is TRBJ1-5, the V gene TRBV7-2; D remains unclear. Looked up from germline, CDR1 is SGHTA and CDR2 is FQGNSA. The length of the CDR3 is 13 residues. The germline V and J ends were trimmed by 6 bases and 5 bases, with 11 bases remaining between them. Written as DNA, the CDR3 is TGTGCCAGCAGTTACGGTGGCGATCAGCCCCAGCATTTT. This encodes CASSYGGDQPQHF. Full variable domain (remainder filled in from reference TRBV7-2 and TRBJ1-5): GAGVSQSPSNKVTEKGKDVELRCDPISGHTALYWYRQSLGQGLEFLIYFQGNSAPDKSGLPSDRFSAERTGGSVSTLTIQRTQQEDSAVYLCASSYGGDQPQHFGDGTRLSIL.

This clone appeared once. The chain is built from TRBV7-2 and TRBJ1-5, with D possibly matching TRBD1 (6 bases). From germline, CDR1 is SGHTA and CDR2 FQGNSA. The length of the CDR3 is 15 residues. Trimming took 5 bases from V and 2 from J, leaving 13 bases between them. CDR3 nucleotide sequence: TGTGCCAGCAGCCCGCCGGGGGGCGGCAATCAGCCCCAGCATTTT. It translates to CASSPPGGGNQPQHF.

This chain connects TRBV5-5 to TRBJ1-1; D gene unclear. V was pared by 0 bases and J by 1 base, with 4 bases between. This CDR3 has 13 amino acids. Germline values: CDR1 SGHKS, CDR2 YYEKEE (reference sequence). Written as DNA, the CDR3 is TGTGCCAGCAGCTTGGGGTGGAACACTGAAGCTTTCTTT. Its protein is CASSLGWNTEAFF. Full variable domain (missing parts from reference TRBV5-5 and TRBJ1-1): DAGVTQSPTHLIKTRGQQVTLRCSPISGHKSVSWYQQVLGQGPQFIFQYYEKEERGRGNFPDRFSARQFPNYSSELNVNALLLGDSALYLCASSLGWNTEAFFGQGTRLTVV.

The V and J genes are TRBV19 and TRBJ2-7, with 7 bases identical to TRBD1. V trimming: 5 bases; J trimming: 2 bases; junction bases outside the gene matches: 6. Germline V gene lookup returns CDR1 LNHDA and CDR2 SQIVND (reference sequence). There are 14 residues in the CDR3. The CDR3: CASSGGQRTYEQYF. As DNA, the CDR3 is TGTGCCAGTAGTGGGGGACAGCGAACCTACGAGCAGTACTTC.

The V call is TRBV7-8, the J call TRBJ1-2; D unresolved. V was shortened by 5 bases and J by 8 bases, with 24 bases between the two germline ends. Germline V gene sequence: CDR1 SGHVS, CDR2 FQNEAQ. This CDR3 comprises 16 residues. DNA of the CDR3: TGTGCCAGCAGCCCTTTTACAGTAATCTTAACTATGGGCTACACCTTC. This sequence encodes CASSPFTVILTMGYTF.

The chain carries TRBV6-5 and TRBJ1-3, with D possibly matching TRBD1 (5 bases). The CDR3 length is 16 residues. The V gene's germline CDR1 is MNHEY and CDR2 SVGAGI. V lost 0 bases and J lost 4, with 13 bases in between. CDR3 protein: CASSYSNMGVGNTIYF. For the CDR3, the DNA is TGTGCCAGCAGTTACTCGAACATGGGGGTCGGAAACACCATATATTTT.

This clone appeared a few times. V is TRBV19 and J is TRBJ1-5; no firm D call. This CDR3 has 13 amino acids. CDR1 is LNHDA, CDR2 SQIVND, per germline (reference sequence). The V end lost 4 bases, the J end lost 5 bases, and 9 bases lay between the germline ends. The CDR3 nucleotides read TGTGCCAGTAGTAAGACCTGGGATCAGCCCCAGCATTTT. Protein product: CASSKTWDQPQHF.

The chain carries TRBV19 and TRBJ1-5; no clear D gene. The germline CDR1 and CDR2 sequences are LNHDA and SQIVND (reference sequence). Between the trimmed V and J ends, which lost 10 bases and 0 bases, there was a span of 19 bases. The CDR3 consists of 16 residues. CDR3: CATLGPTVHSNQPQHF. The CDR3 DNA reads as TGTGCCACCTTAGGCCCCACAGTTCATAGCAATCAGCCCCAGCATTTT.

The V and J genes are TRBV7-8 and TRBJ1-1; D remains unclear. Germline V CDR1 and CDR2: SGHVS, FQNEAQ. The V gene lost 5 bases and the J gene lost 0 bases, with 10 bases spanning the gap. The CDR3 is 14 amino acids. In DNA, the CDR3 is TGTGCCAGCAGCCCCTGGACCGTGAACACTGAAGCTTTCTTT. Its translation is CASSPWTVNTEAFF.

The chain has TRBV30 and TRBJ1-6; weak D call: TRBD1 (5 bases). Trimming removed 2 bases from V and 9 bases from J, with 11 bases in between. Germline-derived CDR1 and CDR2 are GTSNPN and SVGIG (reference sequence). The CDR3 runs 13 residues. The CDR3 loop is CAWSHQGGSPLHF. The CDR3 DNA sequence: TGTGCCTGGAGTCACCAGGGAGGTTCACCCCTCCACTTT.

The chain is built from TRBV19 and TRBJ1-5; D possibly corresponds to TRBD1 (6 bases). CDR3 length equals 18 residues. Trimming took 0 bases from V and 6 from J, leaving 21 bases between them. Germline-derived CDR1 and CDR2 are LNHDA and SQIVND (reference sequence). The CDR3 here is CASSIDPSTGIQGQPQHF. The CDR3 DNA reads as TGTGCCAGTAGTATAGATCCATCCACAGGGATACAGGGTCAGCCCCAGCATTTT. The complete variable domain, with remaining parts taken from reference TRBV19 and TRBJ1-5, reads DGGITQSPKYLFRKEGQNVTLSCEQNLNHDAMYWYRQDPGQGLRLIYYSQIVNDFQKGDIAEGYSVSREKKESFPLTVTSAQKNPTAFYLCASSIDPSTGIQGQPQHFGDGTRLSIL.

V is TRBV6-5 and J is TRBJ2-7, with D uncertain. From germline, CDR1 is MNHEY and CDR2 SVGAGI. CDR3 size: 11 residues. The germline V and J ends were trimmed by 0 bases and 5 bases, with 2 bases remaining between them. Here the CDR3 DNA reads TGTGCCAGCAGTTACTCAAACGAGCAGTACTTC. It is translated as CASSYSNEQYF.

The chain carries TRBV6-2 or TRBV6-3 and TRBJ2-7; 9 bases match TRBD1. Germline V lookup: CDR1 MNHEY, CDR2 SVGEGT. The CDR3 sequence is 14 residues long. V shed 6 bases and J 1 base; nucleotides not matched to a gene: 4. CDR3 in DNA: TGTGCCAGCAGCGACGGGACAGGGTCCTACGAGCAGTACTTC. Its translation: CASSDGTGSYEQYF.